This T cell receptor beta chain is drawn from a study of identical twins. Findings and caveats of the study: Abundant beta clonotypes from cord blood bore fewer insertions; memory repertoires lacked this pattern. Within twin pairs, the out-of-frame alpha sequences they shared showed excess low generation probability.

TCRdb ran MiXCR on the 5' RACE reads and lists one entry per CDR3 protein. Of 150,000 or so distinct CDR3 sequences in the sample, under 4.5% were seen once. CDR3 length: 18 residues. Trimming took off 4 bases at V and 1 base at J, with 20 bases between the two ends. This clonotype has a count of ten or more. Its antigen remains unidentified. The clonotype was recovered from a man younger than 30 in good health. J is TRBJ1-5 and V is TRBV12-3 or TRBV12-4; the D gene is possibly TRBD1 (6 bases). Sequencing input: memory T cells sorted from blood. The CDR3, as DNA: TGTGCCAGCAGTTCCGCGACCTTCAGGGGTGTGAGCAATCAGCCCCAGCATTTT. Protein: CASSSATFRGVSNQPQHF.